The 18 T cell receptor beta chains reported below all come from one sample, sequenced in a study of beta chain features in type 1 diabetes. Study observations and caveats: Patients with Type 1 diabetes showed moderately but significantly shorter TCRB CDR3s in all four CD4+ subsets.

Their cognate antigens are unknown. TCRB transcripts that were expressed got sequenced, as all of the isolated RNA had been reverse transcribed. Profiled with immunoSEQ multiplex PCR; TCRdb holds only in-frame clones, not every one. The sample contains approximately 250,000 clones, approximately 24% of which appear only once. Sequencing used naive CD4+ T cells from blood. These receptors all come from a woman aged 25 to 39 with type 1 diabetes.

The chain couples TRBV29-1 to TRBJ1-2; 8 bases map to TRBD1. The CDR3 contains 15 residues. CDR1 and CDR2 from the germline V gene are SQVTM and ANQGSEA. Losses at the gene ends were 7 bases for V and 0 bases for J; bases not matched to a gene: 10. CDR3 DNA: TGCAGCGCCCTTCCCTACAGGGGGGCTAACTATGGCTACACCTTC. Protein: CSALPYRGANYGYTF.

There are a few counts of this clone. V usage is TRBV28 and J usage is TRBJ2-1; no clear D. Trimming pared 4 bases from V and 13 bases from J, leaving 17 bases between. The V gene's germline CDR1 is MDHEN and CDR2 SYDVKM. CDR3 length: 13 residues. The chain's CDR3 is CASSSPIFWAQFF. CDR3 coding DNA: TGTGCCAGCAGTTCCCCTATCTTCTGGGCACAGTTCTTC.

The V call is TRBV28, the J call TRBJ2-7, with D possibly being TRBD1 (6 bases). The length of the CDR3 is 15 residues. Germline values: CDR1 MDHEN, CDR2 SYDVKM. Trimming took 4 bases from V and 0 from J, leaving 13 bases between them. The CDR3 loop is CASSYGWTASYEQYF. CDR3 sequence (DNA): TGTGCCAGCAGTTACGGTTGGACAGCCTCCTACGAGCAGTACTTC.

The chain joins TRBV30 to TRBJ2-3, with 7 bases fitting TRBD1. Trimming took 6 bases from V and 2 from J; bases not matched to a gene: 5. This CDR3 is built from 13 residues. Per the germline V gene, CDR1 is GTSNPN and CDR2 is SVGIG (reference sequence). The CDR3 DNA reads TGTGCCTGCGACAGGGAAACCACAGATACGCAGTATTTT. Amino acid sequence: CACDRETTDTQYF.

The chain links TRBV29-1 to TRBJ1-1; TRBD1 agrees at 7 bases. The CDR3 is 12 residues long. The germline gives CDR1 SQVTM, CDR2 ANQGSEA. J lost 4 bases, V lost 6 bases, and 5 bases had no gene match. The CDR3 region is CSVQQGSTEAFF. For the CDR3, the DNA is TGCAGCGTACAACAGGGGTCCACTGAAGCTTTCTTT. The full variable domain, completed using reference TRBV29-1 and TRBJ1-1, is SAVISQKPSRDICQRGTSLTIQCQVDSQVTMMFWYRQQPGQSLTLIATANQGSEATYESGFVIDKFPISRPNLTFSTLTVSNMSPEDSSIYLCSVQQGSTEAFFGQGTRLTVV.

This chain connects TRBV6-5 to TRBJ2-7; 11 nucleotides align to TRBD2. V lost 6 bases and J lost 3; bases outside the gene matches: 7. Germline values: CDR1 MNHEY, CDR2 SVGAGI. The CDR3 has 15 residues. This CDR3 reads CASRKGLAVIYEQYF. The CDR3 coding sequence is TGTGCCAGCAGAAAGGGACTAGCGGTTATCTACGAGCAGTACTTC.

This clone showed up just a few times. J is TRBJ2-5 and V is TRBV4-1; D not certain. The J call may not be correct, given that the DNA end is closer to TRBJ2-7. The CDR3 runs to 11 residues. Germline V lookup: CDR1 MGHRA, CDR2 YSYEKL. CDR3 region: CASSSASEQYF. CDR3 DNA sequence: TGCGCCAGCAGCTCCGCCAGCGAGCAGTACTTC.

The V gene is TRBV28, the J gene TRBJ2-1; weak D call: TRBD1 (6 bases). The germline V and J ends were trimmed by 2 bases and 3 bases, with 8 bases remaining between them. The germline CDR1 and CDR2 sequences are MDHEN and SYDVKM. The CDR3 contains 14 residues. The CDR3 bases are TGTGCCAGCAGTTTACCACAGGGCTACAATGAGCAGTTCTTC. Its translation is CASSLPQGYNEQFF.

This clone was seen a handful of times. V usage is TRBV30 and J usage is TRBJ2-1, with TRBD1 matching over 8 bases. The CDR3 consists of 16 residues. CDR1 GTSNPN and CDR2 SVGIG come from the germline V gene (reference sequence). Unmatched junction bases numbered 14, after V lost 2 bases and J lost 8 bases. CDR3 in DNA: TGTGCCTGGAGTACCCACGGACAGGGAAAATCCTATGAGCAGTTCTTC. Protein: CAWSTHGQGKSYEQFF.

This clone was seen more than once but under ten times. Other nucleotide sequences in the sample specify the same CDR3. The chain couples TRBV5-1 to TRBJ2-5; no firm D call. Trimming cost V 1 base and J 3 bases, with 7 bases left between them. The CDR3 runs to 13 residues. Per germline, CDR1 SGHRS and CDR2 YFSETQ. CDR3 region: CASSLLAEETQYF. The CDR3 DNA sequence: TGCGCCAGCAGCTTGTTGGCGGAAGAGACCCAGTACTTC.

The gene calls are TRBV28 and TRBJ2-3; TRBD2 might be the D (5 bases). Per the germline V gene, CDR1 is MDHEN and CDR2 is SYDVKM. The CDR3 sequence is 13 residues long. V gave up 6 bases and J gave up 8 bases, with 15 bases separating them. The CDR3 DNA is TGTGCCAGCAGGCACTACCGGGATCGTACGCAGTATTTT. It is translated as CASRHYRDRTQYF.

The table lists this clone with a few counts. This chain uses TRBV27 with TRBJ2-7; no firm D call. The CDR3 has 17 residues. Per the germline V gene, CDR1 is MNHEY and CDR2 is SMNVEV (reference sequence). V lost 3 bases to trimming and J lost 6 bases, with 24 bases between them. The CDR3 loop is CASSFLPPRNSPTEQYF. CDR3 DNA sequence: TGTGCCAGCAGTTTTCTCCCTCCGCGAAATAGTCCTACCGAGCAGTACTTC.

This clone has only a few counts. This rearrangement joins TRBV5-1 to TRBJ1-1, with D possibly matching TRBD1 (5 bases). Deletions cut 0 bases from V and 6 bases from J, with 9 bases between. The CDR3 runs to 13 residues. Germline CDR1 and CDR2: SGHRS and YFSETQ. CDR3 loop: CASSLEGHAEAFF. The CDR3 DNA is TGCGCCAGCAGCTTGGAAGGACATGCTGAAGCTTTCTTT.

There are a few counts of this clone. The CDR3 DNA sequence: TGTGCCTGGAGTGTAGGCAGGGGCGGCGGCTACACCTTC. This codes for CAWSVGRGGGYTF. The chain couples TRBV30 to TRBJ1-2, with a possible D match to TRBD1 (6 bases). Trimming removed 0 bases at V and 8 bases at J, with 13 bases between. CDR1 GTSNPN and CDR2 SVGIG come from the germline V gene (reference sequence). This CDR3 contains 13 residues.

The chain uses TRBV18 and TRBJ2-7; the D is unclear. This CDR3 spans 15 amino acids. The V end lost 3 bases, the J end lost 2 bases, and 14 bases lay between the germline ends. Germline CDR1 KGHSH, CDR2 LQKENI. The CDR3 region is CASSPFTVYPYEQYF. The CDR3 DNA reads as TGTGCCAGCTCACCTTTTACTGTTTATCCCTACGAGCAGTACTTC.

The DNA for the CDR3 is TGTGCTAGTGGTTTGGTACTAGCGGGAGTCGGGCTTGCGCAGTTCTTC. It is translated as CASGLVLAGVGLAQFF. V usage is TRBV12-5 and J usage is TRBJ2-1; 11 nucleotides match TRBD2. The CDR3 covers 16 residues. The V segment lost 0 bases and the J segment 12 bases; nucleotides outside the gene matches: 10. Germline V CDR1 and CDR2: LGHNT, FRNRAP.

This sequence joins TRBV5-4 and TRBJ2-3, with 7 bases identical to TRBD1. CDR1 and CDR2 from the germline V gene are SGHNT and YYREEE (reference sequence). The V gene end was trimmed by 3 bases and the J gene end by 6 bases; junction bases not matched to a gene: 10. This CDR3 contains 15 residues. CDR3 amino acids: CASSSPTGSFDTQYF. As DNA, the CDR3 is TGTGCCAGCAGCTCGCCGACAGGGAGTTTCGATACGCAGTATTTT.

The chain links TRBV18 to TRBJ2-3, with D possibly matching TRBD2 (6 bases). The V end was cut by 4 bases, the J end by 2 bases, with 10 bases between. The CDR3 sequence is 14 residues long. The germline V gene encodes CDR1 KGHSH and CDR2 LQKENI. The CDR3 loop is CASSRRANTDTQYF. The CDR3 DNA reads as TGTGCCAGCTCACGGAGGGCCAACACAGATACGCAGTATTTT.